This is a list of T cell receptor beta chains from one sample in a study of T-cell memory formation after mild COVID-19. TCRdb reprocessed the 5' RACE reads with MiXCR, giving one entry per CDR3 protein. The sample holds fewer than 50,000 distinct CDR3 sequences; around 7% are singletons and the top ten take 1.4%. Material for sequencing was PBMCs or a T cell subset sorted from them (not recorded which). These receptors came from a man aged 18 to 30 who had mild COVID-19 (a few samples of this study predate the infection). Cell type and time point are not known. Both conserved end residues are part of each CDR3. Fields, in order: CDR3 length, clone size, V gene, J gene, CDR3 protein. The size entry is marked missing in some rows and otherwise reads once, few, many or a size class.

cdr3_length: 14
clone_size: few
v_call: TRBV5-1
j_call: TRBJ1-3
cdr3_aa: CASSLGSGGNTIYF

cdr3_length: 14
clone_size: few
v_call: TRBV7-2
j_call: TRBJ1-1
cdr3_aa: CASSPRRTNTEAFF

cdr3_length: 16
clone_size: -
v_call: TRBV3-1
j_call: TRBJ2-2
cdr3_aa: CASSQVIAGGSGELFF

cdr3_length: 15
clone_size: few
v_call: TRBV6-2/TRBV6-3
j_call: TRBJ2-1
cdr3_aa: CASSYSTPPRNEQFF

cdr3_length: 16
clone_size: -
v_call: TRBV7-2
j_call: TRBJ2-3
cdr3_aa: CASSLRSSGVPDTQYF

cdr3_length: 14
clone_size: -
v_call: TRBV6-5
j_call: TRBJ1-5
cdr3_aa: CASSYFSQGQPQHF

cdr3_length: 15
clone_size: -
v_call: TRBV7-9
j_call: TRBJ2-2
cdr3_aa: CASRTGTSNTGELFF

cdr3_length: 14
clone_size: -
v_call: TRBV6-5
j_call: TRBJ2-5
cdr3_aa: CASSWTIPQETQYF

cdr3_length: 15
clone_size: few
v_call: TRBV7-2
j_call: TRBJ2-3
cdr3_aa: CASSLVGGGTDTQYF

cdr3_length: 14
clone_size: -
v_call: TRBV24-1
j_call: TRBJ2-2
cdr3_aa: CARKGTGNTGELFF

cdr3_length: 14
clone_size: -
v_call: TRBV7-9
j_call: TRBJ1-1
cdr3_aa: CASSLEAGGTEAFF

cdr3_length: 13
clone_size: few
v_call: TRBV11-2
j_call: TRBJ1-4
cdr3_aa: CASSRGGNEKLFF

cdr3_length: 15
clone_size: -
v_call: TRBV20-1
j_call: TRBJ1-4
cdr3_aa: CSVRGRVTSNEKLFF

cdr3_length: 13
clone_size: many
v_call: TRBV14
j_call: TRBJ2-2
cdr3_aa: CASSQDWAGELFF

cdr3_length: 11
clone_size: many
v_call: TRBV20-1
j_call: TRBJ1-3
cdr3_aa: CSARGGNTIYF

cdr3_length: 13
clone_size: -
v_call: TRBV4-3
j_call: TRBJ2-1
cdr3_aa: CASSLKSWGEQFF

cdr3_length: 17
clone_size: -
v_call: TRBV4-1
j_call: TRBJ2-2
cdr3_aa: CASSGGSIGSGTGELFF

cdr3_length: 12
clone_size: -
v_call: TRBV6-5
j_call: TRBJ2-3
cdr3_aa: CASRKAGDTQYF

cdr3_length: 15
clone_size: -
v_call: TRBV20-1
j_call: TRBJ2-7
cdr3_aa: CSAATIAGGTYEQYF

cdr3_length: 14
clone_size: few
v_call: TRBV12-3/TRBV12-4
j_call: TRBJ1-5
cdr3_aa: CASSLASVHQPQHF

cdr3_length: 15
clone_size: -
v_call: TRBV7-2
j_call: TRBJ2-3
cdr3_aa: CASSRTPGGGDTQYF

cdr3_length: 14
clone_size: -
v_call: TRBV3-1
j_call: TRBJ2-2
cdr3_aa: CASSHGQLTGELFF

cdr3_length: 15
clone_size: few
v_call: TRBV7-8
j_call: TRBJ2-7
cdr3_aa: CASSFPGTGRNEQYF

cdr3_length: 14
clone_size: -
v_call: TRBV2
j_call: TRBJ1-1
cdr3_aa: CASTSLTGNTEAFF

cdr3_length: 18
clone_size: medium-sized
v_call: TRBV20-1
j_call: TRBJ2-4
cdr3_aa: CSARIPGLGLGGKNIQYF

cdr3_length: 13
clone_size: many
v_call: TRBV5-1
j_call: TRBJ2-2
cdr3_aa: CASGAVDTGELFF

cdr3_length: 13
clone_size: -
v_call: TRBV6-5
j_call: TRBJ1-5
cdr3_aa: CASSYNGVQPQHF

cdr3_length: 16
clone_size: -
v_call: TRBV5-6
j_call: TRBJ1-6
cdr3_aa: CASSFPTTDENSPLHF

cdr3_length: 13
clone_size: few
v_call: TRBV6-2/TRBV6-3
j_call: TRBJ2-5
cdr3_aa: CASSPNYQETQYF

cdr3_length: 15
clone_size: -
v_call: TRBV2
j_call: TRBJ2-3
cdr3_aa: CASRDRDTYTDTQYF

cdr3_length: 16
clone_size: -
v_call: TRBV5-1
j_call: TRBJ1-6
cdr3_aa: CASREDTGTAGSPLHF

cdr3_length: 15
clone_size: few
v_call: TRBV9
j_call: TRBJ2-1
cdr3_aa: CASSLRTGGFYEQFF

cdr3_length: 12
clone_size: few
v_call: TRBV5-1
j_call: TRBJ2-1
cdr3_aa: CASRDSHNEQFF

cdr3_length: 15
clone_size: -
v_call: TRBV25-1
j_call: TRBJ1-2
cdr3_aa: CASSDPGQGYGGYTF

cdr3_length: 13
clone_size: few
v_call: TRBV29-1
j_call: TRBJ1-2
cdr3_aa: CSVGYRLNYGYTF

cdr3_length: 11
clone_size: -
v_call: TRBV7-2
j_call: TRBJ2-1
cdr3_aa: CASSFHHEQFF

cdr3_length: 16
clone_size: -
v_call: TRBV24-1
j_call: TRBJ2-5
cdr3_aa: CATSDPTSGRQETQYF

cdr3_length: 13
clone_size: -
v_call: TRBV5-4
j_call: TRBJ1-6
cdr3_aa: CASSLAPGDVLHF

cdr3_length: 14
clone_size: -
v_call: TRBV5-6
j_call: TRBJ2-7
cdr3_aa: CASSLEGTTGEQYF

cdr3_length: 14
clone_size: many
v_call: TRBV5-1
j_call: TRBJ1-1
cdr3_aa: CASSLQGGSTEAFF

cdr3_length: 15
clone_size: few
v_call: TRBV5-1
j_call: TRBJ1-2
cdr3_aa: CASSPGGAFDYGYTF

cdr3_length: 15
clone_size: many
v_call: TRBV10-3
j_call: TRBJ1-2
cdr3_aa: CAISEGDFVGNGYTF

cdr3_length: 13
clone_size: few
v_call: TRBV7-7
j_call: TRBJ2-5
cdr3_aa: CASSSVGKETQYF

cdr3_length: 15
clone_size: many
v_call: TRBV6-5
j_call: TRBJ1-3
cdr3_aa: CASSYDGNSGNTIYF

cdr3_length: 15
clone_size: -
v_call: TRBV20-1
j_call: TRBJ1-1
cdr3_aa: CSARRQRLSNTEAFF

cdr3_length: 14
clone_size: -
v_call: TRBV29-1
j_call: TRBJ2-5
cdr3_aa: CSGHDTQPQETQYF

cdr3_length: 15
clone_size: few
v_call: TRBV5-6
j_call: TRBJ1-3
cdr3_aa: CASSPGHRSGNTIYF

cdr3_length: 16
clone_size: -
v_call: TRBV4-3
j_call: TRBJ1-2
cdr3_aa: CASSQDHATGPYGYTF

cdr3_length: 14
clone_size: medium-sized
v_call: TRBV5-5
j_call: TRBJ2-4
cdr3_aa: CASSLDDNGRIQYF

cdr3_length: 15
clone_size: many
v_call: TRBV20-1
j_call: TRBJ2-5
cdr3_aa: CSAKYGLAGLETQYF

cdr3_length: 15
clone_size: -
v_call: TRBV9
j_call: TRBJ2-1
cdr3_aa: CASSVGASGGYEQFF

cdr3_length: 15
clone_size: many
v_call: TRBV4-3
j_call: TRBJ2-3
cdr3_aa: CASSQDQAATDTQYF

cdr3_length: 13
clone_size: many
v_call: TRBV5-1
j_call: TRBJ2-5
cdr3_aa: CASSRGRGETQYF

cdr3_length: 16
clone_size: few
v_call: TRBV7-3
j_call: TRBJ2-2
cdr3_aa: CASSLNSGGRTGELFF

cdr3_length: 11
clone_size: -
v_call: TRBV6-5
j_call: TRBJ1-2
cdr3_aa: CASWALDGYTF

cdr3_length: 16
clone_size: few
v_call: TRBV27
j_call: TRBJ2-3
cdr3_aa: CASSLEGLAGADTQYF

cdr3_length: 15
clone_size: -
v_call: TRBV12-3/TRBV12-4
j_call: TRBJ2-2
cdr3_aa: CASSARGGNTGELFF

cdr3_length: 13
clone_size: few
v_call: TRBV12-5
j_call: TRBJ1-2
cdr3_aa: CASGGQGNYGYTF

cdr3_length: 16
clone_size: many
v_call: TRBV20-1
j_call: TRBJ2-3
cdr3_aa: CSARDRRLAGADTQYF